By frequency in the sample, the clone carrying this TCR beta chain is medium-sized (0.01 to 0.1%). This specimen comes from a study of blood T cell repertoires in COVID-19. Study as a whole: Samples taken during acute and convalescent COVID-19 were collected in the United States, Italy and Spain.

In the original processing: Reference gene primer amplification yielded estimated nucleated cell counts. Libraries were prepared by immunoSEQ multiplex PCR; TCRdb keeps only in-frame clonotypes and omits some of them. V and J calls and clone size follow that table, whereas D and trimming were derived from the DNA. The sample includes approximately 99,000 clones, approximately 86% seen only once; the top ten take 10% to 15%. Germline CDR1 is SGHAT and CDR2 is FQNNGV. This CDR3 contains 17 residues. With 5 bases clipped from V and 7 bases from J, the junction kept 13 bases outside the gene matches. J is TRBJ2-3 and V is TRBV11-2, with 12 bases that match TRBD1. This TCR was sampled from a woman aged 60-75 years in a cohort sampled during active or convalescent COVID-19. The sample comprised peripheral blood. The CDR3 here is CASSPLGGTGGVNTQYF. The CDR3 DNA follows: TGTGCCAGCAGCCCGCTTGGTGGGACAGGGGGCGTGAATACGCAGTATTTT.